This entry describes one T cell receptor (beta chain). The data originate from a study of blood T cell repertoires in COVID-19. At the level of the study: Both acute and convalescent COVID-19 samples were obtained from the United States, Italy and Spain. PBMCs, B-cell-depleted T cells, or T cells were the source of the cDNA or gDNA that made up the material.

Profiling relied on immunoSEQ multiplex PCR, and the TCRdb table lists in-frame clones only, not all of them. The sample comprises 250,000 to 300,000 clones, roughly four fifths of which are singletons, and 4.1% rests with the top ten. J was trimmed by 7 bases and V by 6 bases; bases with no gene match: 3. The germline V gene encodes CDR1 MNHNY and CDR2 SVGAGI (reference sequence). The CDR3 is 13 amino acids. Researchers sorted participants into cohorts using their self-reported clinical history. This clonotype was sampled from a man in his thirties or forties with acute COVID-19. The sample taken for sequencing was PBMCs or T cells enriched from blood (not recorded which). The rearrangement uses TRBV6-6 and TRBJ2-1, with TRBD2 matching over 10 bases. The DNA of the CDR3 is TGTGCCAGCAGGGGGGGACTAGCGAATGAGCAGTTCTTC. Its protein is CASRGGLANEQFF.